Given below is one T cell receptor (beta chain) in context. Its antigen is not identified. This sample is drawn from a study of CD8+ T cells in alopecia areata. At the level of the study: Treatment of the treated patients consisted of oral tofacitinib, 5 to 10 mg twice daily. Affected scalp percentage determined the severity score of treated patients. Broader study findings: For patients receiving tofacitinib, scalp clonality and expanded CD8+ clones among the top 100 significantly decreased.

As to treatment: oral pan-JAK inhibitor, 5-10 mg twice daily. Peripheral blood samples and lesional scalp punch biopsies were obtained from alopecia areata patients. The germline CDR1 and CDR2 sequences are SQVTM and ANQGSEA. Trimming took off 1 base at V and 1 base at J, with 7 bases between the two ends. There are 13 residues in the CDR3. Extraction of RNA preceded its reverse transcription into cDNA, which served as the sequencing template. TCRdb keeps only in-frame clones here, not all; method: immunoSEQ multiplex PCR. The sample records about 190,000 clones, more than 55% being singletons. The J gene is TRBJ2-5, the V gene TRBV29-1; D unclear. This sequence originates from a human donor with alopecia areata. The sequenced sample was CD4+ T cells sorted from blood, obtained between weeks 47 and 50, from a patient treated with tofacitinib. CDR3 in DNA: TGCAGCGTTGAAGCGTGGAGCCAAGAGACCCAGTACTTC. Translated, it gives CSVEAWSQETQYF.